This passage covers 28 T cell receptor beta chains from one sample sequenced in a study of OX40 agonist ivuxolimab in advanced cancers. TCRdb's table, derived via immunoSEQ multiplex PCR, lists solely in-frame clones and lacks some. The table has about 77,000 clones, nearly 90% seen once. This specimen was CD4+ or CD8+ T cells sorted from blood, taken in a trial of the OX40 agonist ivuxolimab. The receptors were gathered from an adult with an advanced solid tumor such as melanoma, head and neck, liver or kidney cancer.

V is TRBV5-5 and J is TRBJ1-3, with TRBD1 identical over 7 bases. V shed 4 bases, J shed 0 bases, and the junction held 7 bases outside the gene matches. In germline, CDR1 is SGHKS, CDR2 YYEKEE (reference sequence). The CDR3 consists of 16 residues. The CDR3, as DNA: TGTGCCAGCAGCATAGACAGGGCTCGCTCTGGAAACACCATATATTTT. This gives the protein CASSIDRARSGNTIYF.

The chain joins TRBV5-4 to TRBJ2-7, with TRBD1 matching over 8 bases. The ends lost 0 bases at V and 4 bases at J; junction bases unmatched: 9. Looked up from germline, CDR1 is SGHNT and CDR2 is YYREEE (reference sequence). The CDR3 runs 16 residues. CDR3 region: CASSLVGGTGPYEQYF. DNA for the CDR3: TGTGCCAGCAGCTTGGTGGGCGGGACAGGTCCTTACGAGCAGTACTTC.

The chain joins TRBV5-1 to TRBJ1-1; 8 nucleotides line up with TRBD1. The trim removed 0 bases at V and 5 bases at J, leaving 3 bases unmatched. CDR1 is SGHRS and CDR2 is YFSETQ in the germline V gene. The CDR3 has 14 residues. The chain's CDR3 is CASSLGQGMTEAFF. The CDR3 DNA follows: TGCGCCAGCAGCTTGGGACAGGGGATGACTGAAGCTTTCTTT. Full variable domain (rest looked up from reference TRBV5-1 and TRBJ1-1): KAGVTQTPRYLIKTRGQQVTLSCSPISGHRSVSWYQQTPGQGLQFLFEYFSETQRNKGNFPGRFSGRQFSNSRSEMNVSTLELGDSALYLCASSLGQGMTEAFFGQGTRLTVV.

Notes on this clone: Germline and junction disagree at one end, which may indicate a read error. CDR3 in amino acids: CASSLRWAGVVQPRHF. The CDR3 nucleotides are TGTGCCAGCAGCTTAAGGTGGGCAGGGGTCGTTCAGCCCCGGCATTTT. V is TRBV7-8 and J is TRBJ1-5; possibly TRBD1 for D (6 bases). The CDR3 totals 16 residues. The germline gives CDR1 SGHVS, CDR2 FQNEAQ. Full variable domain (rest looked up from reference TRBV7-8 and TRBJ1-5): GAGVSQSPRYKVAKRGQDVALRCDPISGHVSLFWYQQALGQGPEFLTYFQNEAQLDKSGLPSDRFFAERPEGSVSTLKIQRTQQEDSAVYLCASSLRWAGVVQPRHFGDGTRLSIL.

V and J are TRBV11-3 and TRBJ2-5; D unresolved. This CDR3 has 13 amino acids. The V gene lost 3 bases and the J gene lost 4 bases, with 9 bases spanning the gap. Germline CDR1 reads SGHNT; CDR2 reads YENEEA. CDR3 nucleotide sequence: TGTGCCAGCAGCTTCGGACGGGCAGAGACCCAGTACTTC. Protein: CASSFGRAETQYF.

This clone was seen only a few times. The chain joins TRBV6-1 to TRBJ1-5, with D uncertain. The CDR3 is 11 residues long. Trimming took off 3 bases at V and 8 bases at J, with 5 bases between the two ends. Per germline, CDR1 MNHNS and CDR2 SASEGT. The CDR3 reads CASSESKPQHF. Written as DNA, the CDR3 is TGTGCCAGCAGTGAGTCTAAGCCCCAGCATTTT.

A remark on this clone: The sample carries other DNA sequences with the same CDR3. The rearrangement uses TRBV10-3 and TRBJ1-4, with D possibly TRBD1 on 6 matching bases. There are 13 residues in the CDR3. Germline loops: CDR1 ENHRY, CDR2 SYGVKD. Between the trimmed V and J ends, which lost 8 bases and 4 bases, there was a span of 11 bases. The CDR3 coding sequence is TGTGCCATCGCGGGACAAGTTAATGAAAAACTGTTTTTT. Its translation: CAIAGQVNEKLFF.

The rearrangement joins TRBV9 to TRBJ2-3, with 8 bases matching TRBD2. CDR1 is SGDLS, CDR2 YYNGEE, per germline. The V and J ends lost 6 bases and 4 bases, in that order; junction bases with no gene match: 7. The CDR3 sequence is 14 residues long. CDR3 residues: CASTPGGASDTQYF. The CDR3, as DNA: TGTGCCAGCACCCCCGGGGGGGCCTCAGATACGCAGTATTTT.

V is TRBV5-1 and J is TRBJ2-3, with 8 bases matching TRBD1. Germline loops: CDR1 SGHRS, CDR2 YFSETQ. CDR3 length: 15 amino acids. Trimming at V came to 0 bases and at J to 9 bases, leaving 9 bases not matched to a gene. Written as DNA, the CDR3 is TGCGCCAGCAGCTTGGTAGGGACAGGTGAGGGCACGCAGTATTTT. This gives the protein CASSLVGTGEGTQYF.

The chain employs TRBV5-6 and TRBJ1-1, with D possibly TRBD1 on 5 matching bases. The germline V gene has CDR1 SGHDT and CDR2 YYEEEE. This CDR3 contains 14 residues. V lost 4 bases and J 4 bases, leaving 14 bases between the germline ends. This CDR3 is CASSGTRRGTEAFF. The CDR3 DNA reads TGTGCCAGCAGCGGGACCCGCCGGGGCACTGAAGCTTTCTTT. Drawing the rest from reference TRBV5-6 and TRBJ1-1, the complete variable domain is DAGVTQSPTHLIKTRGQQVTLRCSPKSGHDTVSWYQQALGQGPQFIFQYYEEEERQRGNFPDRFSGHQFPNYSSELNVNALLLGDSALYLCASSGTRRGTEAFFGQGTRLTVV.

V usage is TRBV6-1 and J usage is TRBJ2-5; tentatively, D is TRBD1 (7 bases). Trimming removed 8 bases at V and 5 bases at J, with 12 bases between. Germline values: CDR1 MNHNS, CDR2 SASEGT. This CDR3 spans 12 amino acids. CDR3 sequence reads: CASARGDETQYF. The CDR3, as DNA: TGTGCCAGCGCCAGGGGGGATGAGACCCAGTACTTC.

This chain uses TRBV7-9 with TRBJ1-2; no definite D call. Germline V gene lookup returns CDR1 SEHNR and CDR2 FQNEAQ (reference sequence). The CDR3 covers 15 residues. V lost 4 bases and J lost 0, with 12 bases in between. The CDR3 is CASSSGQVTNYGYTF. CDR3 sequence (DNA): TGTGCCAGCAGCTCCGGGCAGGTTACTAACTATGGCTACACCTTC.

The chain recombines TRBV6-6 with TRBJ1-1; maybe TRBD1 (5 bases). CDR3 size: 14 residues. Germline-derived CDR1 and CDR2 are MNHNY and SVGAGI (reference sequence). V was pared by 6 bases and J by 0 bases, with 11 bases between. The CDR3 loop reads CASRGGTVNTEAFF. CDR3 coding DNA: TGTGCCAGCAGGGGAGGGACGGTGAACACTGAAGCTTTCTTT.

This rearrangement joins TRBV6-1 to TRBJ2-7, with D tentatively TRBD1 (5 bases). The V gene lost 4 bases and the J gene lost 3 bases, with 25 bases spanning the gap. The CDR3 length is 18 residues. Germline V gives CDR1 MNHNS, CDR2 SASEGT. The CDR3 spells CASSAAAPTGGIIYEQYF. The DNA for the CDR3 is TGTGCCAGCAGTGCTGCTGCTCCAACAGGTGGCATCATCTACGAGCAGTACTTC.

The chain has TRBV11-1 and TRBJ1-2; weak D call: TRBD1 (6 bases). The CDR3 sequence is 14 residues long. With 5 bases removed from V and 9 bases from J, the gap between germline ends came to 19 bases. Germline V gene lookup returns CDR1 SGHAT and CDR2 FQDESV (reference sequence). The CDR3 spells CASSASQGSSSYTF. The CDR3 DNA reads TGTGCCAGCAGCGCGTCGCAGGGGAGTTCGAGCTACACCTTC.

As to this clone: The same CDR3 arises from other DNA sequences in this sample as well. The V gene is TRBV11-3, the J gene TRBJ2-3; 7 positions match TRBD2. The ends lost 1 base at V and 2 bases at J; junction bases unmatched: 9. Germline values: CDR1 SGHNT, CDR2 YENEEA. There are 17 residues in the CDR3. In nucleotides, the CDR3 is TGTGCCAGCAGCTTAGGGAAGGAGCGGGGCCCCACAGATACGCAGTATTTT. Its translation: CASSLGKERGPTDTQYF.

The V and J genes are TRBV4-2 and TRBJ1-2; D may be TRBD1 (5 bases). There are 14 residues in the CDR3. Germline-derived CDR1 and CDR2 are LGHNA and YNFKEQ. The germline V and J ends were trimmed by 4 bases and 4 bases, with 13 bases remaining between them. In DNA form, the CDR3 reads TGTGCCAGCAGCCTAGACACAGGTGGCTATGGCTACACCTTC. Its protein product is CASSLDTGGYGYTF.

V and J are TRBV6-5 and TRBJ1-6, with a tentative D call TRBD1 (5 bases). V dropped 8 bases and J dropped 7 bases, with 18 bases sitting between them. This CDR3 has 15 residues. Looked up from germline, CDR1 is MNHEY and CDR2 is SVGAGI. The CDR3 DNA reads as TGTGCCAGCCGGACTCAGGGAAAGGGCAATTCACCCCTCCACTTT. Its protein product is CASRTQGKGNSPLHF.

The J gene is TRBJ2-5, the V gene TRBV5-1; D unresolved. The ends were cut back, 4 bases at V and 9 bases at J, with 16 bases in the middle. Looked up from germline, CDR1 is SGHRS and CDR2 is YFSETQ. The CDR3 has 13 residues. The CDR3 spells CASSPLALGSQYF. CDR3 bases: TGCGCCAGCAGCCCCTTGGCCCTGGGGTCCCAGTACTTC.

The gene calls are TRBV5-1 and TRBJ2-3, with 11 bases that match TRBD2. Germline values: CDR1 SGHRS, CDR2 YFSETQ. V shed 0 bases and J 4 bases; nucleotides not matched to a gene: 7. The CDR3 is made up of 17 amino acids. The CDR3 here is CASSLAVAGGVADTQYF. In nucleotides, the CDR3 is TGCGCCAGCAGCTTGGCCGTAGCGGGAGGGGTGGCAGATACGCAGTATTTT.

This chain joins TRBV10-3 and TRBJ2-7, with TRBD2 identical over 11 bases. V lost 5 bases and J lost 4; bases outside the gene matches: 7. Germline lookup yields CDR1 ENHRY and CDR2 SYGVKD. The length of the CDR3 is 15 residues. The CDR3 reads CAISRLAGGPYEQYF. CDR3 DNA sequence: TGTGCCATCAGTAGATTAGCGGGAGGGCCTTACGAGCAGTACTTC.

V is TRBV5-6 and J is TRBJ1-1; D is undetermined. The CDR3 length is 15 residues. Germline V gene data show CDR1 as SGHDT and CDR2 as YYEEEE. V lost 2 bases and J 0 bases, leaving 11 bases between the germline ends. CDR3 DNA sequence: TGTGCCAGCAGCTTACGCATAGTATTGAACACTGAAGCTTTCTTT. This sequence encodes CASSLRIVLNTEAFF.

This chain links TRBV11-3 with TRBJ2-7; 8 positions agree with TRBD1. V dropped 2 bases and J dropped 3; count of bases not matched to a gene: 6. This CDR3 spans 15 amino acids. CDR1 and CDR2 from the germline V gene are SGHNT and YENEEA. DNA for the CDR3: TGTGCCAGCAGCTTAAGAGGGACAGGCCTCTACGAGCAGTACTTC. Translating gives CASSLRGTGLYEQYF.

This sequence joins TRBV6-5 and TRBJ2-3; D is uncertain. The CDR3 spans 12 residues. Germline lookup yields CDR1 MNHEY and CDR2 SVGAGI. With 10 bases removed from V and 2 bases from J, the gap between germline ends came to 10 bases. The chain's CDR3 is CATGPTTDTQYF. The CDR3 bases are TGTGCCACAGGACCAACCACAGATACGCAGTATTTT.

A remark on this clone: Mismatch with germline at one junction end may stem from a read error. The chain joins TRBV11-3 to TRBJ1-1, with no clear D. Germline loops: CDR1 SGHNT, CDR2 YENEEA. CDR3 length equals 13 residues. The CDR3 DNA sequence: TGTGCCAGCAGCCTAGACCCGAACACTGAAGCTTTCTTT. This translates into CASSLDPNTEAFF.

The V and J genes are TRBV5-1 and TRBJ2-1; TRBD2 matches 14 bases. After removal of 3 bases from V and 4 bases from J, the junction contained 6 bases not matched to a gene. The V gene's germline CDR1 is SGHRS and CDR2 YFSETQ. The CDR3 is 17 residues long. CDR3: CASSWGLAGERYNEQFF. The CDR3 DNA reads TGCGCCAGCAGCTGGGGACTAGCGGGAGAACGGTACAATGAGCAGTTCTTC.

J is TRBJ2-3 and V is TRBV30; D call uncertain. The V end was cut by 7 bases, the J end by 4 bases, with 12 bases between. The CDR3 runs to 12 residues. Germline V gene data show CDR1 as GTSNPN and CDR2 as SVGIG (reference sequence). CDR3 in amino acids: CASSTVADTQYF. For the CDR3, the DNA is TGTGCCTCTTCGACCGTGGCAGATACGCAGTATTTT.

This rearrangement joins TRBV14 to TRBJ2-5; the match to TRBD2 covers 7 bases. V lost 5 bases to trimming and J lost 2 bases; unmatched junction nucleotides: 8. The CDR3 consists of 15 residues. Germline CDR1 is SGHDN and CDR2 is FVKESK. In DNA form, the CDR3 reads TGTGCCAGCAGCACGCGACTAGCAGTACAAGAGACCCAGTACTTC. Amino acids: CASSTRLAVQETQYF.